Listed here is a single TCR beta chain. Its antigen specificity is not known. It has no much larger one-base neighbor in the sample; base qualities were not kept. Clipping removes 7 bases from V and 7 bases from J, with 14 as the unmatched junction base count. The CDR3 sequence holds 16 residues, the cysteine and phenylalanine included. Solely the CDR3 DNA is kept, with 48 bases framed from the first base. According to the germline V gene (reference sequence), CDR1 reads LNHDA and CDR2 reads SQIVND. These data belong to a study of shared clonotypes between healthy human individuals (TCRdb year 2020). A note on the overall study: The cohort comprised two women and a few men aged 18 to 49 years. For each donor, CD4 naive and CD4 memory were each run on three plates, CD8 naive on two plates, and CD8 memory on one plate. To estimate repertoire size and how much clonotype sharing occurs between individuals, the study deeply sequenced the blood TCR repertoires of five or six healthy adults. To increase sequencing depth and limit assay-specific biases, TCR repertoire library preparation and sequencing were carried out by different laboratories using diverse techniques. Leukapheresis yielded between about 0.85 and 9.5 billion PBMCs per donor. Here is what the overall study found, with its caveats: Even with the large sequencing depth, rarefaction of the sorted-subset datasets indicated that sequencing was incomplete. Based on pairwise subsampling, the degree of clonotype sharing among donors was expected to be affected by sequencing depth. Sampling was restricted to blood, and TCR repertoires in tissues likely differ from the TCR repertoires found in blood. Larger estimated clonotype richness was generally found for naive subsets than for memory subsets. Because the study included only a small number of donors, the genetic and exposure-history diversity represented was limited. Approximately 4.8% of naive CD4, 3.5% of naive CD8, roughly 2.4% of memory CD4, and approximately 0.39% of memory CD8 clonotypes were shared across several donors. Compared with non-shared clonotypes, clonotypes shared by all four sorted-subset donors had higher generation probabilities.

Using the deep immunoSEQ assay, multiplex PCR amplified TCR CDR3 regions from genomic DNA. Extracted genomic DNA from each cell subset was distributed evenly across all wells of several immunoSEQ 96-well plates, and each plate was treated as a replicate. For sorted subsets, around 200 ng genomic DNA, equal to some 28,000 T cell genomes, was loaded into each replicate PCR. The purified libraries were quantified using a Qubit 3.0 fluorometer, sized with a Bioanalyzer 2100, and then quantified again using the KAPA Library Quantification kit. Every immunoSEQ 96-well plate was sequenced on a separate single-read 150-cycle Illumina NextSeq 550 flow cell. Concerning the study's data processing: The immunoSEQ output contained only junctional sequences without quality scores, so filtering could not match that applied to full-length reads. Sequences were annotated with PyIR, a Python wrapper for IgBLAST v1.9, using IMGT germline references to assign V/J genes and CDR3. Reads were removed for weak V/J assignments (E-value above 1e-6), missing CDR3, stop codons, out-of-frame junctions, or ambiguous translated residues. V3J clonotypes were defined as sequences sharing an identical inferred V gene, J gene, and CDR3 amino acid sequence. Percentage overlap between repertoires was calculated by dividing the number of shared unique clonotypes by the size of the smaller repertoire. Richness of each repertoire was evaluated using RTK rarefaction, the Chao1 estimator, and Recon v2.1 estimates of unobserved clonotypes. OLGA was used to compute generation probabilities for all TCRbeta clonotypes that the gDNA method yielded from a few donors. TCRdb's version of the immuneACCESS table is confined to in-frame rearrangements and falls short of the full clone set. An unresolved V gene accounts for under half of the shortfall where checked; the remainder is of unknown origin. That table supplies the V and J calls and clone size; D and trimming were determined from the DNA. A total of about 600,000 clones appear in this sample, around 95% of them only once. Jointly, the top ten make up about 0.11% of the sample.

CD8 naive samples consisted of CD45RO-negative cells that were positively selected for CCR7, yielding a CD45RA+CCR7+ population without TemRA cells. Healthy HIV-negative adults with no recently reported acute infections or vaccinations were included as donors. Every donor was a Caucasian adult living in Nashville, Tennessee, USA. Blood was collected by leukapheresis, and PBMCs were isolated by Ficoll-Histopaque density gradient centrifugation and then cryopreserved in liquid nitrogen vapor phase. Purity and quantity of every magnetically sorted T cell population were checked by analytical flow cytometry. Genomic DNA was isolated from every sorted fraction and measured by UV absorbance on a Nanodrop 2000c.

The origin of this receptor is a woman aged 30 to 39 in good health. Input material: naive CD8+ T cells sorted from blood. What this sample's cell subset or site label stands for: CD45RA+CCR7+. The chain links TRBV19 with TRBJ2-3, and TRBD2 matches 10 of the central bases. The CDR3 region has the sequence CASTEIAGGFVNTQYF. The DNA sequence reads TGTGCCAGTACCGAAATAGCGGGAGGATTTGTTAATACGCAGTATTTT.